The clone carrying this T cell receptor (beta chain) was seen a handful of times. The target antigen is unknown. The sample belongs to a study of T cell repertoires in cytomegalovirus infection. Study background: Evidence of both CMV infection and a matching HLA type came from public TCR beta signatures.

The CDR3 totals 13 residues. Trimming took 0 bases from V and 7 from J, leaving 10 bases between them. The germline gives CDR1 SQVTM, CDR2 ANQGSEA. Findings of the study overall: Based on cumulative public TCR beta family frequency, carriers of CMV plus the relevant HLA were identified. HLA-C-restricted CMV clonotypes gave the most frequent clonotype in two of eight donors.

TCRdb re-called the reads through MiXCR, storing one row per CDR3 protein. The data contain roughly 600,000 distinct CDR3 sequences, 20% to 25% of them singletons. The rearrangement uses TRBV29-1 and TRBJ2-1; D may be TRBD1 or TRBD2 (5 bases each). The sample consisted of CD8+ T cells from PBMCs. This clonotype was sampled from a human donor in good health (CMV status not recorded). Some clones in this sample may be carry-over from other donors' samples. CDR3 in DNA: TGCAGCGTTGAAGACCCCAGGGAGAATGAGCAGTTCTTC. The encoded protein is CSVEDPRENEQFF.